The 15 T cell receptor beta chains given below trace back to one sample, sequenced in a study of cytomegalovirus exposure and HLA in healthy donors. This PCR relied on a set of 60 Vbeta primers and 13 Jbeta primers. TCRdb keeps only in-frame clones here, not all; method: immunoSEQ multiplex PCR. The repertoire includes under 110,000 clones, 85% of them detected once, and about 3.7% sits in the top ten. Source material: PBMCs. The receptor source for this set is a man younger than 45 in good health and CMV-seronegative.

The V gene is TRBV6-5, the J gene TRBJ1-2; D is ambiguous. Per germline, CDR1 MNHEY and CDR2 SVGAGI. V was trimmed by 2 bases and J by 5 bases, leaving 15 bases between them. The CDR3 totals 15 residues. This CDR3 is CASSYRTGSEYGYTF. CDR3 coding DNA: TGTGCCAGCAGTTACCGAACGGGTTCGGAGTATGGCTACACCTTC.

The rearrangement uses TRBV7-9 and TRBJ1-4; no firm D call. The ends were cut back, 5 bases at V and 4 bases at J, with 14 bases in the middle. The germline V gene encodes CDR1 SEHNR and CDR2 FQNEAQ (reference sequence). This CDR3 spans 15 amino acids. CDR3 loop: CASSRALDHNEKLFF. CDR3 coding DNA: TGTGCCAGCAGCCGCGCGTTAGATCATAATGAAAAACTGTTTTTT.

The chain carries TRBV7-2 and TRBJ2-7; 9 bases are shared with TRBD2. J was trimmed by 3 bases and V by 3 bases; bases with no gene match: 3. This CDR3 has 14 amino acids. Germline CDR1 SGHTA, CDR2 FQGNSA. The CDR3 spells CASSLTSGDYEQYF. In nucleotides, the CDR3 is TGTGCCAGCAGCTTGACTAGCGGCGACTACGAGCAGTACTTC.

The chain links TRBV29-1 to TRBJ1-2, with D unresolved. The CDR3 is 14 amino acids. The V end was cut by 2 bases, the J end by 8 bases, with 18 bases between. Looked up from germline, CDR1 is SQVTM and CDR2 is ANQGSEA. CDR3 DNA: TGCAGCGTTGAACGCGCGCCGGGTAGGAAGGGCTACACCTTC. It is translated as CSVERAPGRKGYTF.

As DNA, the CDR3 is TGTGCCAGCAGCCAAGATTCTAGCGGGAGGACACAGTATTTT. Protein: CASSQDSSGRTQYF. V and J are TRBV14 and TRBJ2-3; TRBD2 matches 11 bases. V dropped 0 bases and J dropped 12; count of bases not matched to a gene: 5. CDR1 is SGHDN, CDR2 FVKESK, per germline. The CDR3 is 14 residues long. Full variable domain (missing parts from reference TRBV14 and TRBJ2-3): EAGVTQFPSHSVIEKGQTVTLRCDPISGHDNLYWYRRVMGKEIKFLLHFVKESKQDESGMPNNRFLAERTGGTYSTLKVQPAELEDSGVYFCASSQDSSGRTQYFGPGTRLTVL.

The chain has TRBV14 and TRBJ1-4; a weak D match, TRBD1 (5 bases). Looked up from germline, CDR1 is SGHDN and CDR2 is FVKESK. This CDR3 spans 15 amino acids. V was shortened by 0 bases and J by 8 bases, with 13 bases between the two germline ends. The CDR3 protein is CASSQERGRREKLFF. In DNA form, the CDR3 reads TGTGCCAGCAGCCAAGAAAGGGGAAGAAGGGAAAAACTGTTTTTT.

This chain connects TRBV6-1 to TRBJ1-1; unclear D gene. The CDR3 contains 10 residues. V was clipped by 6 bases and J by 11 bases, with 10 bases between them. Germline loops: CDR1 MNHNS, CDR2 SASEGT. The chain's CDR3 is CASRQKQAFF. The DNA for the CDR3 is TGTGCCAGCAGACAGAAGCAGGCTTTCTTT.

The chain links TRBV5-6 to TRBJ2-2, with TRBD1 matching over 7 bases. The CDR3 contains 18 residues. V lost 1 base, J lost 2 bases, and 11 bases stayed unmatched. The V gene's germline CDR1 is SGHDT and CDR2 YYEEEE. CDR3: CASSLIVEQGSNTGELFF. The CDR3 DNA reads TGTGCCAGCAGCTTGATTGTGGAACAGGGGTCTAACACCGGGGAGCTGTTTTTT.

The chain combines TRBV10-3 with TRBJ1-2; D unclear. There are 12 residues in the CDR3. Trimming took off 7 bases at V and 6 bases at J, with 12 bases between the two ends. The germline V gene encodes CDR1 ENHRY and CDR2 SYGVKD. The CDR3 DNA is TGTGCCATCACCCCGGGTCCGGATGGCTACACCTTC. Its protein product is CAITPGPDGYTF.

The CDR3 reads CASSPRTSGYTGELFF. The DNA for the CDR3 is TGCGCCAGCAGCCCAAGGACTAGCGGGTACACCGGGGAGCTGTTTTTT. This chain uses TRBV4-1 with TRBJ2-2; 11 nucleotides line up with TRBD2. V lost 4 bases and J lost 3; bases outside the gene matches: 4. The CDR3 is 16 residues long. Germline V gives CDR1 MGHRA, CDR2 YSYEKL.

CDR3 residues: CASSLGGEQFF. The DNA for the CDR3 is TGTGCCAGCAGCTTAGGCGGTGAGCAGTTCTTC. V usage is TRBV7-3 and J usage is TRBJ2-1; the D is unclear. CDR3 size: 11 residues. V was shortened by 2 bases and J by 9 bases, with 5 bases between the two germline ends. From germline, CDR1 is SGHTA and CDR2 FQGTGA.

As DNA, the CDR3 is TGTGCCAGCACCATGGGGCAGAATGGCTACACCTTC. As protein: CASTMGQNGYTF. This chain links TRBV25-1 with TRBJ1-2; possible D gene TRBD1, 5 bases. Trimming took off 7 bases at V and 6 bases at J, with 12 bases between the two ends. Germline V gives CDR1 MGHDK, CDR2 SYGVNS. The CDR3 has 12 amino acids.

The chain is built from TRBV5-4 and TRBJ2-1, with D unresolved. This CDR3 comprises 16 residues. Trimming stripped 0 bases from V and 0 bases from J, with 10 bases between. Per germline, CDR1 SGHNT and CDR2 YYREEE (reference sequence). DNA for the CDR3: TGTGCCAGCAGCTTGGGGCCCGAAAGCTCCTACAATGAGCAGTTCTTC. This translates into CASSLGPESSYNEQFF.

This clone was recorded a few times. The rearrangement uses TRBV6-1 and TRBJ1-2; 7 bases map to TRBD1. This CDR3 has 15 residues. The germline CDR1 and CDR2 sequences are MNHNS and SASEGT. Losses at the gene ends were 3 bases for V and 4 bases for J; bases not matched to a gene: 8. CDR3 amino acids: CASSDGQELFYGYTF. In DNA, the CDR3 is TGTGCCAGCAGTGATGGACAGGAACTTTTCTATGGCTACACCTTC.

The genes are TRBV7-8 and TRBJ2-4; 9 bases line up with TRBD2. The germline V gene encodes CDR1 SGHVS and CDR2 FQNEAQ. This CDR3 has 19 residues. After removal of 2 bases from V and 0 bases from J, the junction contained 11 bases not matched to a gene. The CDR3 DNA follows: TGTGCCAGCAGCTTAAGTATTAGCGGGGGACTCCTAGCCAAAAACATTCAGTACTTC. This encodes CASSLSISGGLLAKNIQYF.